The 24 T cell receptor beta chains listed next were all sequenced from one sample in a study of blood T cell repertoires in COVID-19 (dated by TCRdb to the early 2020s). Library creation used the immunoSEQ multiplex PCR assay. The table comes from immuneACCESS by way of TCRdb, which keeps in-frame sequences with V and J called. Part of the clones is missing from these tables; in studies checked, under half for an unresolved V gene and the rest for unknown reasons. This sample comprises 350,000 or so clones, 80% to 90% of them detected only once. The ten top clones hold roughly 4% of the sample. Sequenced sample: PBMCs or T cells enriched from blood (not recorded which). Source of these receptors: a woman aged 40 to 50 with acute COVID-19.

This chain uses TRBV4-2 with TRBJ2-7; D may be TRBD2 (5 bases). CDR1 is LGHNA and CDR2 is YNFKEQ in the germline V gene. This CDR3 has 17 amino acids. V was shortened by 0 bases and J by 1 base, with 16 bases between the two germline ends. CDR3 loop: CASSQDLARWGSYEQYF. The DNA of the CDR3 is TGTGCCAGCAGCCAAGATTTAGCGAGGTGGGGTTCCTACGAGCAGTACTTC.

The chain is built from TRBV5-1 and TRBJ2-5, with TRBD2 matching 11 bases. V was clipped by 2 bases and J by 4 bases; unmatched bases: 7. This CDR3 spans 16 amino acids. The germline CDR1 and CDR2 sequences are SGHRS and YFSETQ. CDR3 in DNA: TGCGCCAGCAGCTTAATATTTAGCGGGGGGGCAGAGACCCAGTACTTC. Protein: CASSLIFSGGAETQYF. Full variable domain (rest looked up from reference TRBV5-1 and TRBJ2-5): KAGVTQTPRYLIKTRGQQVTLSCSPISGHRSVSWYQQTPGQGLQFLFEYFSETQRNKGNFPGRFSGRQFSNSRSEMNVSTLELGDSALYLCASSLIFSGGAETQYFGPGTRLLVL.

The chain joins TRBV6-5 to TRBJ1-5; D may be TRBD1 (6 bases). Between the trimmed V and J ends, which lost 2 bases and 3 bases, there was a span of 14 bases. Per the germline V gene, CDR1 is MNHEY and CDR2 is SVGAGI. The length of the CDR3 is 16 residues. This CDR3 reads CASSYNPGHINQPQHF. CDR3 nucleotides: TGTGCCAGCAGTTACAACCCGGGACACATCAATCAGCCCCAGCATTTT.

This clone was picked up one time. The rearrangement uses TRBV4-3 and TRBJ1-5; D unresolved. The CDR3 is made up of 15 amino acids. Germline V gene sequence: CDR1 LGHNA, CDR2 YSLEER. V lost 1 base to trimming and J lost 7 bases, with 14 bases between them. CDR3 sequence: CASSQGSGWGQPQHF. Here the CDR3 DNA reads TGCGCCAGCAGCCAAGGCTCGGGATGGGGACAGCCCCAGCATTTT.

The CDR3 protein is CASSARLANEQFF. The CDR3, as DNA: TGTGCCAGCAGCGCCCGACTAGCAAATGAGCAGTTCTTC. V gene TRBV5-6 combines with J gene TRBJ2-1, with 7 nucleotides matching TRBD2. Germline V gene sequence: CDR1 SGHDT, CDR2 YYEEEE. The CDR3 is made up of 13 amino acids. V was clipped by 4 bases and J by 7 bases; unmatched bases: 5.

The rearrangement links TRBV9 to TRBJ2-3, with a possible D match to TRBD1 (7 bases). Germline V lookup: CDR1 SGDLS, CDR2 YYNGEE. V was cut by 0 bases and J by 0 bases, with 8 bases left in between. This CDR3 comprises 15 residues. The CDR3 DNA reads as TGTGCCAGCAGCGTAGCAGGGGGGAGCACAGATACGCAGTATTTT. Its translation: CASSVAGGSTDTQYF.

This clone was detected many times. The sample contains more than one DNA sequence encoding this CDR3. The chain has TRBV14 and TRBJ2-1; no clear D gene. The CDR3 runs 16 residues. The V and J ends lost 0 bases and 4 bases respectively, with 13 bases between them. Germline assignment: CDR1 SGHDN and CDR2 FVKESK. The CDR3 region has the DNA TGTGCCAGCAGCCAAGACGAAACTGACTCATACAATGAGCAGTTCTTC. Translation: CASSQDETDSYNEQFF.

The chain recombines TRBV12-3 or TRBV12-4 with TRBJ1-2; TRBD1 is a possible D gene (6 bases). V lost 5 bases, J lost 2 bases, and 9 bases lay in between. The CDR3 contains 13 residues. CDR3 DNA: TGTGCCAGCAGTGGACAGCCCAACTATGGCTACACCTTC. The encoded protein is CASSGQPNYGYTF.

The chain is built from TRBV6-5 and TRBJ2-7; 10 nucleotides match TRBD1. J lost 3 bases, V lost 6 bases, and 5 bases had no gene match. The CDR3 is made up of 14 amino acids. Germline V gene lookup returns CDR1 MNHEY and CDR2 SVGAGI. The CDR3 DNA sequence: TGTGCCAGCAGCCGGGGGGACAGGGGCTACGAGCAGTACTTC. This encodes CASSRGDRGYEQYF.

Written as DNA, the CDR3 is TGTGCCAGCAGCTTGGGCGGGGACCCTTCCTCCTACGAGCAGTACTTC. This codes for CASSLGGDPSSYEQYF. The chain employs TRBV7-3 and TRBJ2-7; perhaps TRBD2 as D (6 bases). The CDR3 length is 16 residues. Trimming took off 3 bases at V and 0 bases at J, with 15 bases between the two ends. The germline V gene encodes CDR1 SGHTA and CDR2 FQGTGA.

The chain recombines TRBV27 with TRBJ2-7; TRBD1 aligns across 7 bases. CDR3 size: 15 residues. In germline, CDR1 is MNHEY, CDR2 SMNVEV (reference sequence). Trimming at V came to 5 bases and at J to 2 bases, leaving 9 bases not matched to a gene. The CDR3 reads CASSAGGRRTYEQYF. The CDR3 nucleotides read TGTGCCAGCAGTGCAGGGGGACGGAGGACCTACGAGCAGTACTTC.

In DNA, the CDR3 is TGTGCCAGCAGCTTAACGGCGGGAGGGCCGCCCGGGGAGCTGTTTTTT. Translating gives CASSLTAGGPPGELFF. The chain employs TRBV7-3 and TRBJ2-2; 9 positions match TRBD2. Losses at the gene ends were 0 bases for V and 6 bases for J; bases not matched to a gene: 5. This CDR3 is built from 16 residues. Germline-derived CDR1 and CDR2 are SGHTA and FQGTGA.

This clone was counted a few times. The chain recombines TRBV19 with TRBJ2-2, with 11 bases that match TRBD1. Unmatched junction bases numbered 4, after V lost 5 bases and J lost 5 bases. The CDR3 covers 15 residues. CDR1 is LNHDA, CDR2 SQIVND, per germline (reference sequence). CDR3 sequence reads: CASSYGTGGTGELFF. The CDR3, as DNA: TGTGCCAGTAGTTATGGGACAGGGGGAACCGGGGAGCTGTTTTTT.

The rearrangement joins TRBV18 to TRBJ2-1; 9 bases match TRBD2. Germline CDR1 KGHSH, CDR2 LQKENI. The CDR3 contains 17 residues. V shed 3 bases and J 3 bases; nucleotides not matched to a gene: 9. As DNA, the CDR3 is TGTGCCAGCTCACCTCGCTCAGCGGGAGGAATCTACAATGAGCAGTTCTTC. It encodes CASSPRSAGGIYNEQFF.

The chain recombines TRBV5-1 with TRBJ2-3; 7 positions agree with TRBD2. Germline V gene data show CDR1 as SGHRS and CDR2 as YFSETQ. V shed 4 bases and J 9 bases; nucleotides not matched to a gene: 11. The CDR3 has 14 amino acids. CDR3 in DNA: TGCGCCAGCAGCGACGGATCCCGGGGGGTCACGCAGTATTTT. It codes for CASSDGSRGVTQYF.

The DNA of the CDR3 is TGTGCCAGCAGTGGACAGGGGCGGACCTATGGCTACACCTTC. Translated: CASSGQGRTYGYTF. The rearrangement uses TRBV11-1 and TRBJ1-2, with 9 nucleotides matching TRBD1. V lost 6 bases and J lost 4; bases outside the gene matches: 6. The CDR3 is 14 residues long. In germline, CDR1 is SGHAT, CDR2 FQDESV (reference sequence).

This clone appeared once. The CDR3 here is CASSLGRQNQPQHF. DNA for the CDR3: TGTGCCAGCAGCTTAGGCAGGCAGAATCAGCCCCAGCATTTT. V gene TRBV7-2 combines with J gene TRBJ1-5; no clear D gene. This CDR3 spans 14 amino acids. V lost 1 base to trimming and J lost 4 bases, with 8 bases between them. The germline gives CDR1 SGHTA, CDR2 FQGNSA.

The rearrangement joins TRBV7-3 to TRBJ2-3, with 8 bases matching TRBD2. J was trimmed by 4 bases and V by 5 bases; bases with no gene match: 11. This CDR3 is built from 16 residues. CDR1 and CDR2 (germline): SGHTA, FQGTGA. CDR3 sequence reads: CASSAYGLASADTQYF. Here the CDR3 DNA reads TGTGCCAGCAGCGCTTACGGACTAGCTAGCGCAGATACGCAGTATTTT.

The chain recombines TRBV19 with TRBJ2-2; tentatively, D is TRBD2 (6 bases). V gave up 4 bases and J gave up 2 bases, with 11 bases separating them. Germline CDR1 is LNHDA and CDR2 is SQIVND (reference sequence). This CDR3 has 15 amino acids. This CDR3 is CASSSPTSNTGELFF. In nucleotides, the CDR3 is TGTGCCAGTAGTAGCCCTACTAGCAACACCGGGGAGCTGTTTTTT.

The CDR3 DNA sequence: TGTGCCAGCAGCCAGAGGTCCCAGTTAGGTGAGCAGTTCTTC. Its protein product is CASSQRSQLGEQFF. The chain carries TRBV3-1 (or the pseudogene TRBV3-2) and TRBJ2-1, with D unclear. The ends were cut back, 3 bases at V and 9 bases at J, with 15 bases in the middle. CDR3 size: 14 residues. Germline V gene data show CDR1 as LGHDT and CDR2 as YNNKEL (reference sequence).

The rearrangement uses TRBV7-9 and TRBJ2-6, with a possible D match to TRBD2 (6 bases). Germline V gene lookup returns CDR1 SEHNR and CDR2 FQNEAQ (reference sequence). V was clipped by 0 bases and J by 2 bases, with 11 bases between them. This CDR3 is 17 amino acids long. The CDR3 region is CASSLAAGLAGANVLTF. In nucleotides, the CDR3 is TGTGCCAGCAGCTTAGCGGCGGGGCTAGCTGGGGCCAACGTCCTGACTTTC.

The chain links TRBV27 to TRBJ2-7; 7 positions match TRBD2. The germline CDR1 and CDR2 sequences are MNHEY and SMNVEV (reference sequence). Trimming cost V 10 bases and J 6 bases; bases outside gene matches: 15. This CDR3 region has 14 residues. The DNA of the CDR3 is TGTGCCAATACGCCTGGACTAGTTTCTTGCGAGCAGTACTTC. This translates into CANTPGLVSCEQYF.

This clone was recorded once. The CDR3 nucleotides read TGTGCCAGCAGTAGGGACAGGGTCTTCGAGCAGTACTTC. Translated: CASSRDRVFEQYF. The chain couples TRBV6-5 to TRBJ2-7, with TRBD1 matching over 9 bases. J gave up 6 bases and V 5 bases, and 5 bases lay outside the gene matches. The V gene's germline CDR1 is MNHEY and CDR2 SVGAGI. CDR3 length: 13 amino acids.

The chain has TRBV7-9 and TRBJ1-3; D not certain. Deletions cut 1 base from V and 1 base from J, with 11 bases between. The CDR3 length is 16 residues. Germline CDR1 SEHNR, CDR2 FQNEAQ (reference sequence). CDR3 in amino acids: CASSLDLKSSGNTIYF. CDR3 in DNA: TGTGCCAGCAGCTTAGATTTGAAGAGTTCTGGAAACACCATATATTTT.